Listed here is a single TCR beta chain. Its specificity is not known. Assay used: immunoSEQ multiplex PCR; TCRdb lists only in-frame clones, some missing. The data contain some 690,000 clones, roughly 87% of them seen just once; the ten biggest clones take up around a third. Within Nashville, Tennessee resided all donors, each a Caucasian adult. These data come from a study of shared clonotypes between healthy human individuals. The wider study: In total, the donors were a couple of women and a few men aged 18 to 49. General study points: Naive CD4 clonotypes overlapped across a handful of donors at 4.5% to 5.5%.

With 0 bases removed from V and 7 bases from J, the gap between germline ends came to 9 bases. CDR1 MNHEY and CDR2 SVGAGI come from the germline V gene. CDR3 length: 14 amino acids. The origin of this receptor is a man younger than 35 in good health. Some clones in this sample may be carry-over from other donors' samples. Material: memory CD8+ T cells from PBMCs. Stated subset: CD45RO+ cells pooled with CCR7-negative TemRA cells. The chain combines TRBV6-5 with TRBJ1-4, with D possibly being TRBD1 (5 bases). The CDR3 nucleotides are TGTGCCAGCAGTTACTCGGCAGGGATTGAAAAACTGTTTTTT. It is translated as CASSYSAGIEKLFF.